These 21 T cell receptor beta chains were all obtained from the same sample, sequenced in a study of early T cells in non-severe SARS-CoV-2 infection. Via MiXCR, TCRdb re-called the 5' RACE reads, giving one row per CDR3 protein. The data show about 35,000 distinct CDR3 sequences, roughly 6% seen once. Material: whole blood. The receptors stem from an adult who was a healthcare worker with PCR-confirmed SARS-CoV-2 infection or an uninfected control (not recorded which).

For this clonotype: A much larger clone lies a single base off, so this may be a read error. The chain recombines TRBV28 with TRBJ1-1; D not resolved. The ends were cut back, 7 bases at V and 4 bases at J, with 16 bases in the middle. The CDR3 consists of 14 residues. CDR1 and CDR2 (germline): MDHEN, SYDVKM. The DNA of the CDR3 is TGTGCCAGCACTCGAGGACGCATGATCACTGAAGCTTTCTTT. Protein: CASTRGRMITEAFF.

This clonotype was observed at least ten times. The chain recombines TRBV20-1 with TRBJ2-5, with TRBD1 identical over 7 bases. CDR1 and CDR2 from the germline V gene are DFQATT and SNEGSKA (reference sequence). The trim removed 5 bases at V and 0 bases at J, leaving 12 bases unmatched. The CDR3 contains 16 residues. The CDR3 nucleotides are TGCAGTGCTTCGGCACTAGACAGGGCCTACCAAGAGACCCAGTACTTC. Amino acids: CSASALDRAYQETQYF.

There are many counts of this clonotype. The chain is built from TRBV20-1 and TRBJ1-2; possibly TRBD1 for D (6 bases). V was clipped by 4 bases and J by 5 bases, with 11 bases between them. CDR3 length: 12 amino acids. The germline CDR1 and CDR2 sequences are DFQATT and SNEGSKA (reference sequence). CDR3 in amino acids: CSATQGRYGYTF. CDR3 coding DNA: TGCAGTGCTACTCAGGGGCGATATGGCTACACCTTC.

This clonotype showed up many times. The rearrangement joins TRBV19 to TRBJ2-7; TRBD2 is a possible D gene (6 bases). The CDR3 runs 15 residues. V was pared by 5 bases and J by 2 bases, with 16 bases between. CDR1 LNHDA and CDR2 SQIVND come from the germline V gene (reference sequence). CDR3: CASSSQLGGTYEQYF. CDR3 DNA sequence: TGTGCCAGTAGTTCGCAACTCGGAGGGACCTACGAGCAGTACTTC.

This clonotype is labeled medium-sized (0.01 to 0.1%). V and J are TRBV20-1 and TRBJ2-1; D possibly uses TRBD1 or TRBD2 (7 bases each). V dropped 3 bases and J dropped 8 bases, with 20 bases sitting between them. The CDR3 contains 15 residues. CDR1 and CDR2 from the germline V gene are DFQATT and SNEGSKA (reference sequence). The CDR3 region has the DNA TGCAGTGCTAGTGAAGTGACAGGGAGGGGAGATGAGCAGTTCTTC. The encoded protein is CSASEVTGRGDEQFF.

The table lists this clonotype with many counts. The chain is built from TRBV2 and TRBJ2-5; TRBD2 might be the D (6 bases). From germline, CDR1 is SNHLY and CDR2 FYNNEI. The CDR3 contains 14 residues. Trimming took 3 bases from V and 1 from J, leaving 9 bases between them. The CDR3 bases are TGTGCCAGCAGTGATGGGAGGCCCCAAGAGACCCAGTACTTC. This codes for CASSDGRPQETQYF.

The sample holds many counts of this clonotype. The chain has TRBV12-3 or TRBV12-4 and TRBJ2-1, with 14 bases that match TRBD2. V was clipped by 3 bases and J by 7 bases; unmatched bases: 5. The CDR3 consists of 16 residues. Written as DNA, the CDR3 is TGTGCCAGCAGTTTTTGGGGACTAGCGGGGGTGAATGAGCAGTTCTTC. Protein product: CASSFWGLAGVNEQFF.

The table lists this clonotype with many counts. The chain has TRBV29-1 and TRBJ1-2; 7 nucleotides match TRBD1. Germline-derived CDR1 and CDR2 are SQVTM and ANQGSEA. With V trimmed by 5 bases and J by 4 bases, 4 bases remained unmatched. The CDR3 is made up of 12 amino acids. CDR3 nucleotides: TGCAGCGTTTTACAGGGGAGCTATGGCTACACCTTC. It yields the protein CSVLQGSYGYTF.

This clonotype was counted many times. V usage is TRBV5-4 and J usage is TRBJ2-3, with 8 positions matching TRBD1. V lost 9 bases and J lost 5; bases outside the gene matches: 8. Per germline, CDR1 SGHNT and CDR2 YYREEE (reference sequence). CDR3 length equals 13 residues. The DNA for the CDR3 is TGTGCCATCATGGACAGGGAAGGAGATACGCAGTATTTT. Translating it yields CAIMDREGDTQYF.

This sequence joins TRBV2 and TRBJ2-7; no reliable D call. V was shortened by 0 bases and J by 7 bases, with 10 bases between the two germline ends. This CDR3 is built from 13 residues. Per the germline V gene, CDR1 is SNHLY and CDR2 is FYNNEI. CDR3 in amino acids: CASSEALPPEQYF. As DNA, the CDR3 is TGTGCCAGCAGTGAAGCGCTTCCCCCGGAGCAGTACTTC.

This clonotype was found many times. The chain employs TRBV9 and TRBJ2-1, with TRBD2 identical over 11 bases. The CDR3 sequence is 17 residues long. V lost 0 bases to trimming and J lost 12 bases; unmatched junction nucleotides: 14. Germline CDR1 is SGDLS and CDR2 is YYNGEE. In DNA form, the CDR3 reads TGTGCCAGCAGCGTAGCTACTGGGACTAGCGGCCATATTATGCAGTTCTTC. It is translated as CASSVATGTSGHIMQFF.

This clonotype was counted at least ten times. The CDR3 loop reads CAYPKGGIGGYTF. DNA of the CDR3: TGTGCCTACCCCAAGGGGGGGATCGGTGGCTACACCTTC. The chain has TRBV30 and TRBJ1-2, with D tentatively TRBD1 (6 bases). V dropped 7 bases and J dropped 7 bases, with 19 bases sitting between them. Per the germline V gene, CDR1 is GTSNPN and CDR2 is SVGIG (reference sequence). The CDR3 runs 13 residues.

The sample holds many counts of this clonotype. The chain combines TRBV7-9 with TRBJ1-1; 7 bases align to TRBD1. Per the germline V gene, CDR1 is SEHNR and CDR2 is FQNEAQ (reference sequence). The CDR3 length is 13 residues. The ends lost 5 bases at V and 5 bases at J; junction bases unmatched: 5. The CDR3: CASSLQGFTEAFF. In nucleotides, the CDR3 is TGTGCCAGCAGCCTACAGGGGTTTACTGAAGCTTTCTTT.

J is TRBJ1-1 and V is TRBV27; D is possibly TRBD1 (6 bases). Germline CDR1 MNHEY, CDR2 SMNVEV (reference sequence). V was clipped by 9 bases and J by 1 base, with 15 bases between them. This CDR3 comprises 14 residues. CDR3 sequence (DNA): TGTGCCAGGAATCTCAGGGGCACGAACACTGAAGCTTTCTTT. Protein sequence: CARNLRGTNTEAFF.

This clonotype appeared many times. This chain joins TRBV7-9 and TRBJ2-5, with D perhaps matching TRBD1 (5 bases). Between the trimmed V and J ends, which lost 3 bases and 10 bases, there was a span of 18 bases. CDR3 size: 14 residues. CDR1 SEHNR and CDR2 FQNEAQ come from the germline V gene (reference sequence). The chain's CDR3 is CASSLQGREYVQYF. The CDR3 DNA reads TGTGCCAGCAGCTTGCAGGGCAGGGAATATGTCCAGTACTTC.

This clonotype was detected ten times or more. The V gene is TRBV19, the J gene TRBJ2-1, with D hard to call. CDR1 and CDR2 (germline): LNHDA, SQIVND (reference sequence). Trimming cost V 10 bases and J 0 bases, with 13 bases left between them. The CDR3 sequence is 14 residues long. CDR3 DNA: TGTGCCACTCAGGACGGTAGCTCCTACAATGAGCAGTTCTTC. This translates into CATQDGSSYNEQFF. Variable domain in full (rest from reference TRBV19 and TRBJ2-1): DGGITQSPKYLFRKEGQNVTLSCEQNLNHDAMYWYRQDPGQGLRLIYYSQIVNDFQKGDIAEGYSVSREKKESFPLTVTSAQKNPTAFYLCATQDGSSYNEQFFGPGTRLTVL.

This clonotype showed up many times. The chain couples TRBV21-1 to TRBJ1-6; TRBD1 is the table's D call and was not checked against the DNA. TRBV21-1 is reported as a pseudogene. CDR3 length equals 15 residues. The CDR3 region is CASSIEGRNNSPLHF. The CDR3 DNA follows: TGTGCCAGCAGCATAGAGGGACGGAATAATTCACCCCTCCACTTT.

This clonotype was recorded at least ten times. The chain couples TRBV7-2 to TRBJ2-4; 9 bases match TRBD1. The length of the CDR3 is 12 residues. Germline CDR1 and CDR2: SGHTA and FQGNSA. Trimming took 5 bases from V and 9 from J; bases not matched to a gene: 2. CDR3 sequence (DNA): TGTGCCAGCAGCATGGACAGGGGCATTCAGTACTTC. This encodes CASSMDRGIQYF.

This clonotype appeared a few times. The chain recombines TRBV14 with TRBJ2-2, with 7 bases fitting TRBD1. Germline CDR1 SGHDN, CDR2 FVKESK. CDR3 length equals 15 residues. V was pared by 2 bases and J by 5 bases, with 5 bases of the junction left unmatched. The CDR3 region is CASSQRQGLTGELFF. In nucleotides, the CDR3 is TGTGCCAGCAGCCAAAGACAGGGTCTTACCGGGGAGCTGTTTTTT.

The chain has TRBV6-5 and TRBJ1-2; D is perhaps TRBD1 (6 bases). CDR3 length: 14 residues. V was shortened by 6 bases and J by 0 bases, with 11 bases between the two germline ends. The germline V gene encodes CDR1 MNHEY and CDR2 SVGAGI. The CDR3 sequence is CASRNRAANYGYTF. The CDR3 DNA sequence: TGTGCCAGCAGGAACAGGGCAGCTAACTATGGCTACACCTTC.

This clonotype was recorded at least ten times. V gene TRBV20-1 combines with J gene TRBJ1-2; D ambiguous. This CDR3 is built from 19 residues. CDR1 and CDR2 (germline): DFQATT, SNEGSKA (reference sequence). V lost 4 bases to trimming and J lost 4 bases, with 31 bases between them. CDR3 loop: CSAKFAKGLELSSFYGYTF. The CDR3 bases are TGCAGTGCTAAGTTTGCTAAGGGCTTGGAATTGTCCTCGTTCTATGGCTACACCTTC.